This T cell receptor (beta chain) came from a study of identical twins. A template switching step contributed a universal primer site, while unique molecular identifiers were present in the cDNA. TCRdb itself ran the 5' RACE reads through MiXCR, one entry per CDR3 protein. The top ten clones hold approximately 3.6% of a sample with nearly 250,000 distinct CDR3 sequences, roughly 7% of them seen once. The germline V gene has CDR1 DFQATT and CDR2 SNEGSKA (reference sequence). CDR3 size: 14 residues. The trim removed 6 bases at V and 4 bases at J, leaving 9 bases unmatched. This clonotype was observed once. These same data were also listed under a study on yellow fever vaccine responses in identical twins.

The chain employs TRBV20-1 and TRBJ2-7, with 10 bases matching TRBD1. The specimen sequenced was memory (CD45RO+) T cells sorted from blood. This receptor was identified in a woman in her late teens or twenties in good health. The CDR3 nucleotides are TGCAGTGCGGGACGACAGGGGGCTATGTACGAGCAGTACTTC. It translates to CSAGRQGAMYEQYF.